A single sample gave rise to the 28 T cell receptor beta chains below, sequenced in a study of blood T cell repertoires in COVID-19. Sequencing was performed with immunoSEQ multiplex PCR; in TCRdb, only in-frame clones are kept and a portion is missing. The sample consists of under 200,000 clones, about 85% of them appearing once. The source material was peripheral blood. These receptors came from a man aged 40-50 years with acute or convalescent COVID-19.

The rearrangement uses TRBV7-8 and TRBJ2-3; a weak D match, TRBD1 (5 bases). V was cut by 3 bases and J by 3 bases, with 16 bases left in between. The CDR3 length is 16 residues. Germline CDR1 and CDR2: SGHVS and FQNEAQ. The CDR3 sequence: CASSFYGPKGTDTQYF. CDR3 nucleotides: TGTGCCAGCAGCTTTTATGGTCCGAAGGGGACAGATACGCAGTATTTT.

This chain joins TRBV7-2 and TRBJ2-5; TRBD2 might be the D (7 bases). Germline CDR1 and CDR2: SGHTA and FQGNSA. V lost 2 bases and J lost 5, with 15 bases in between. The CDR3 is 15 residues long. This CDR3 is CASSLLGGRGETQYF. The DNA of the CDR3 is TGTGCCAGCAGCTTATTAGGAGGGAGGGGGGAGACCCAGTACTTC.

This rearrangement joins TRBV7-9 to TRBJ1-1; D not certain. The CDR3 runs to 12 residues. Looked up from germline, CDR1 is SEHNR and CDR2 is FQNEAQ (reference sequence). V was cut by 2 bases and J by 7 bases, with 8 bases left in between. The CDR3 DNA reads as TGTGCCAGCAGCTTAACCGGGAGTGAAGCTTTCTTT. It is translated as CASSLTGSEAFF.

The genes are TRBV11-2 and TRBJ2-3, with 9 bases that match TRBD2. Trimming took 2 bases from V and 2 from J; bases not matched to a gene: 11. The CDR3 contains 18 residues. Germline CDR1 is SGHAT and CDR2 is FQNNGV. CDR3 residues: CASSLWGGGDRFTDTQYF. The DNA for the CDR3 is TGTGCCAGCAGCTTATGGGGCGGGGGGGACAGATTCACAGATACGCAGTATTTT.

The chain recombines TRBV3-1 (or the pseudogene TRBV3-2) with TRBJ1-2; D gene uncertain. V lost 4 bases, J lost 5 bases, and 5 bases lay in between. CDR3 length: 11 residues. Germline loops: CDR1 LGHDT, CDR2 YNNKEL (reference sequence). The chain's CDR3 is CASSPRYGYTF. In DNA, the CDR3 is TGTGCCAGCAGCCCCCGTTATGGCTACACCTTC.

In DNA form, the CDR3 reads TGTGCCAGCAGTTTCAGGTCCGCCTACGAGCAGTACTTC. Protein: CASSFRSAYEQYF. The chain couples TRBV27 to TRBJ2-7; D uncertain. The V and J ends lost 3 bases and 2 bases respectively, with 8 bases between them. The germline CDR1 and CDR2 sequences are MNHEY and SMNVEV (reference sequence). The CDR3 consists of 13 residues.

V gene TRBV27 combines with J gene TRBJ1-2, with no clear D. The CDR3 spans 15 residues. Germline lookup yields CDR1 MNHEY and CDR2 SMNVEV (reference sequence). V lost 3 bases and J lost 7, with 18 bases in between. The CDR3 region has the DNA TGTGCCAGCAGTTTCGACATAGGAAGGGCGGGTGGCTACACCTTC. Its translation is CASSFDIGRAGGYTF.

This chain links TRBV5-4 with TRBJ2-6; a weak D match, TRBD1 (7 bases). This CDR3 spans 20 amino acids. The germline CDR1 and CDR2 sequences are SGHNT and YYREEE (reference sequence). V was cut by 3 bases and J by 0 bases, with 22 bases left in between. Here the CDR3 reads CASSSGRQGEKSSGANVLTF. DNA for the CDR3: TGTGCCAGCAGCTCTGGGAGGCAGGGGGAAAAAAGCTCTGGGGCCAACGTCCTGACTTTC.

The gene calls are TRBV7-3 and TRBJ2-2; 11 nucleotides agree with TRBD2. V was pared by 6 bases and J by 7 bases, with 7 bases of the junction left unmatched. The germline V gene has CDR1 SGHTA and CDR2 FQGTGA. The CDR3 contains 15 residues. The CDR3 sequence: CASSFTSGGIGELFF. The CDR3 DNA reads as TGTGCCAGCAGTTTCACTAGCGGGGGTATCGGGGAGCTGTTTTTT.

V usage is TRBV10-3 and J usage is TRBJ2-7; TRBD1 agrees at 7 bases. This CDR3 contains 14 residues. Germline values: CDR1 ENHRY, CDR2 SYGVKD. V gave up 6 bases and J gave up 2 bases; unmatched junction bases: 7. In nucleotides, the CDR3 is TGTGCCATCAGCATCGGGCAGGGGGCCTACGAGCAGTACTTC. Protein product: CAISIGQGAYEQYF.

V gene TRBV7-2 combines with J gene TRBJ1-4, with D unresolved. Trimming removed 6 bases at V and 0 bases at J, with 11 bases between. Germline V gene sequence: CDR1 SGHTA, CDR2 FQGNSA. This CDR3 has 15 amino acids. The CDR3 DNA follows: TGTGCCAGCAGTTCAACGGGAACAACTAATGAAAAACTGTTTTTT. Protein: CASSSTGTTNEKLFF.

V is TRBV5-6 and J is TRBJ2-7; 8 nucleotides line up with TRBD2. Germline loops: CDR1 SGHDT, CDR2 YYEEEE. V shed 0 bases, J shed 2 bases, and the junction held 7 bases outside the gene matches. The CDR3 is made up of 16 amino acids. The DNA of the CDR3 is TGTGCCAGCAGCTTGGCTGGGCGGGGGGCCACCTACGAGCAGTACTTC. As protein: CASSLAGRGATYEQYF. Using reference TRBV5-6 and TRBJ2-7 for the parts outside the CDR3, the full variable domain is DAGVTQSPTHLIKTRGQQVTLRCSPKSGHDTVSWYQQALGQGPQFIFQYYEEEERQRGNFPDRFSGHQFPNYSSELNVNALLLGDSALYLCASSLAGRGATYEQYFGPGTRLTVT.

The chain links TRBV28 to TRBJ2-7; the match to TRBD1 covers 10 bases. The germline V gene has CDR1 MDHEN and CDR2 SYDVKM. The V segment lost 5 bases and the J segment 2 bases; nucleotides outside the gene matches: 6. The CDR3 extends over 15 amino acids. DNA for the CDR3: TGTGCCAGCAGTCGACAGGGGGCTCTTACCTACGAGCAGTACTTC. It translates to CASSRQGALTYEQYF.

This chain joins TRBV9 and TRBJ1-1; D is ambiguous. The CDR3 has 16 residues. The germline CDR1 and CDR2 sequences are SGDLS and YYNGEE. The germline V and J ends were trimmed by 0 bases and 0 bases, with 12 bases remaining between them. The CDR3 sequence is CASSVAGLRVNTEAFF. CDR3 DNA: TGTGCCAGCAGCGTAGCTGGGTTGAGGGTGAACACTGAAGCTTTCTTT. The whole variable domain, filled in from reference TRBV9 and TRBJ1-1, reads DSGVTQTPKHLITATGQRVTLRCSPRSGDLSVYWYQQSLDQGLQFLIQYYNGEERAKGNILERFSAQQFPDLHSELNLSSLELGDSALYFCASSVAGLRVNTEAFFGQGTRLTVV.

This clone appeared a single time. The chain links TRBV6-5 to TRBJ1-1; D unresolved. This CDR3 is built from 13 residues. Germline CDR1 and CDR2: MNHEY and SVGAGI. V was clipped by 4 bases and J by 5 bases, with 11 bases between them. Here the CDR3 DNA reads TGTGCCAGCAGTTTAAATGGCGGAACTGAAGCTTTCTTT. Translation gives CASSLNGGTEAFF.

The chain carries TRBV15 and TRBJ2-2; 10 nucleotides agree with TRBD2. The V gene's germline CDR1 is LNHNV and CDR2 YYDKDF (reference sequence). Trimming at V came to 4 bases and at J to 5 bases, leaving 1 base not matched to a gene. This CDR3 comprises 14 residues. Here the CDR3 reads CATSIAGGTGELFF. The CDR3 coding sequence is TGTGCCACCAGCATAGCGGGGGGTACCGGGGAGCTGTTTTTT.

The count of this clone is one. CDR3 sequence (DNA): TGTGCCAGCAGCGCCTTCTCTGGAAACACCATATATTTT. Translation: CASSAFSGNTIYF. The V and J genes are TRBV19 and TRBJ1-3; D is unclear. V was clipped by 9 bases and J by 0 bases, with 9 bases between them. The CDR3 is 13 residues long. CDR1 is LNHDA and CDR2 is SQIVND in the germline V gene (reference sequence). Filled out from reference TRBV19 and TRBJ1-3, the complete variable domain reads DGGITQSPKYLFRKEGQNVTLSCEQNLNHDAMYWYRQDPGQGLRLIYYSQIVNDFQKGDIAEGYSVSREKKESFPLTVTSAQKNPTAFYLCASSAFSGNTIYFGEGSWLTVV.

Only one count was recorded for this clone. The rearrangement uses TRBV3-1 (or the pseudogene TRBV3-2) and TRBJ1-6, with 8 bases lining up with TRBD1. V was clipped by 6 bases and J by 4 bases; unmatched bases: 8. The CDR3 runs to 16 residues. The germline gives CDR1 LGHDT, CDR2 YNNKEL (reference sequence). The CDR3: CASSLTGQAYNSPLHF. The CDR3 DNA is TGTGCCAGCAGTCTTACGGGACAGGCTTATAATTCACCCCTCCACTTT.

The gene calls are TRBV2 and TRBJ2-7; 9 bases are shared with TRBD2. Germline V gives CDR1 SNHLY, CDR2 FYNNEI. CDR3 length: 16 residues. The ends lost 0 bases at V and 4 bases at J; junction bases unmatched: 7. CDR3 in DNA: TGTGCCAGCAGTGAAGCTTCATCGCTAGCGGGGTACGAGCAGTACTTC. This encodes CASSEASSLAGYEQYF.

The V gene is TRBV5-5, the J gene TRBJ1-5; possible D gene TRBD1, 5 bases. Deletions cut 2 bases from V and 3 bases from J, with 12 bases between. The CDR3 length is 15 residues. CDR1 and CDR2 from the germline V gene are SGHKS and YYEKEE (reference sequence). CDR3 protein: CASSFSGQHNQPQHF. CDR3 DNA: TGTGCCAGCAGCTTCTCAGGGCAGCACAATCAGCCCCAGCATTTT.

The rearrangement links TRBV9 to TRBJ2-1; TRBD2 might be the D (6 bases). This CDR3 is 17 amino acids long. CDR1 is SGDLS and CDR2 is YYNGEE in the germline V gene. Trimming cost V 4 bases and J 0 bases, with 17 bases left between them. CDR3 coding DNA: TGTGCCAGCAGCCCTCCCGTCGCGGGGACCTCCTACAATGAGCAGTTCTTC. This codes for CASSPPVAGTSYNEQFF.

The chain couples TRBV7-6 to TRBJ2-3; the D is unclear. V gave up 1 base and J gave up 0 bases, with 11 bases separating them. CDR3 size: 16 residues. Germline V lookup: CDR1 SGHVS, CDR2 FNYEAQ. The CDR3 loop reads CASSLGTARSTDTQYF. The DNA of the CDR3 is TGTGCCAGCAGCTTAGGTACAGCCAGGAGCACAGATACGCAGTATTTT.

The chain is built from TRBV7-2 and TRBJ2-7; 7 bases agree with TRBD1. Germline V CDR1 and CDR2: SGHTA, FQGNSA. This CDR3 has 14 amino acids. V shed 4 bases, J shed 0 bases, and the junction held 3 bases outside the gene matches. Here the CDR3 DNA reads TGTGCCAGCAGCTCGGGACAGCTCTCCTACGAGCAGTACTTC. Encoded protein: CASSSGQLSYEQYF.

The sample holds one count of this clone. V and J are TRBV19 and TRBJ2-1; tentative D call: TRBD1 (6 bases). V was pared by 3 bases and J by 6 bases, with 15 bases between. This CDR3 is built from 15 residues. CDR1 is LNHDA, CDR2 SQIVND, per germline (reference sequence). The CDR3 DNA reads TGTGCCAGTAGTATCTCAATGGGGGCAGCCAATGAGCAGTTCTTC. Amino acid sequence: CASSISMGAANEQFF.

The count of this clone is one. This rearrangement joins TRBV3-1 (or the pseudogene TRBV3-2) to TRBJ1-6; 7 positions agree with TRBD1. This CDR3 spans 15 amino acids. Germline CDR1 reads LGHDT; CDR2 reads YNNKEL (reference sequence). The junction had 6 bases not matched to a gene; V was cut back by 3 bases and J by 7 bases. This CDR3 is CASSQTGTVNSPLHF. In DNA form, the CDR3 reads TGTGCCAGCAGCCAGACCGGGACAGTCAATTCACCCCTCCACTTT.

The chain carries TRBV7-9 and TRBJ1-3, with 7 bases matching TRBD1. V shed 0 bases and J 16 bases; nucleotides not matched to a gene: 12. Germline V gene data show CDR1 as SEHNR and CDR2 as FQNEAQ (reference sequence). The CDR3 covers 14 residues. CDR3 sequence (DNA): TGTGCCAGCAGCTTAGCGATCGGGACAGCCTTCTGGTATTTT. It specifies CASSLAIGTAFWYF.

The genes are TRBV5-1 and TRBJ2-3; D is ambiguous. V was shortened by 7 bases and J by 0 bases, with 12 bases between the two germline ends. The CDR3 is made up of 14 amino acids. Germline lookup yields CDR1 SGHRS and CDR2 YFSETQ. The CDR3 nucleotides read TGCGCCAGCCGTATCGCGGCTAGCACAGATACGCAGTATTTT. This codes for CASRIAASTDTQYF.

The CDR3 spells CASSPGTGGAKAFF. The CDR3, as DNA: TGTGCCAGCTCACCAGGAACAGGGGGCGCGAAGGCTTTCTTT. This chain joins TRBV18 and TRBJ1-1; 9 nucleotides agree with TRBD1. Per the germline V gene, CDR1 is KGHSH and CDR2 is LQKENI. The length of the CDR3 is 14 residues. Losses at the gene ends were 2 bases for V and 11 bases for J; bases not matched to a gene: 9.